Each of the 15 T cell receptor beta chains below was sequenced from the same sample in a study of cytomegalovirus exposure and HLA in healthy donors. Sequencing was performed with immunoSEQ multiplex PCR; in TCRdb, only in-frame clones are kept and a portion is missing. The repertoire holds over 100,000 clones, with roughly 88% as singletons. Sequenced input: PBMCs. All receptors derive from a woman aged 18-29 years in good health and CMV-seropositive.

The chain is built from TRBV7-3 and TRBJ2-2; TRBD1 matches 10 bases. With V trimmed by 5 bases and J by 6 bases, 6 bases remained unmatched. The CDR3 spans 15 residues. The germline V gene has CDR1 SGHTA and CDR2 FQGTGA. The CDR3 spells CASSPRTGGAGELFF. CDR3 in DNA: TGTGCCAGCAGCCCAAGGACAGGGGGAGCCGGGGAGCTGTTTTTT. The variable domain in full, completed from reference TRBV7-3 and TRBJ2-2, reads GAGVSQTPSNKVTEKGKYVELRCDPISGHTALYWYRQSLGQGPEFLIYFQGTGAADDSGLPNDRFFAVRPEGSVSTLKIQRTERGDSAVYLCASSPRTGGAGELFFGEGSRLTVL.

The chain has TRBV5-1 and TRBJ1-1, with D uncertain. Germline V CDR1 and CDR2: SGHRS, YFSETQ. This CDR3 contains 11 residues. With 4 bases removed from V and 10 bases from J, the gap between germline ends came to 11 bases. The CDR3 sequence is CASSPRLSAFF. In nucleotides, the CDR3 is TGCGCCAGCAGCCCCAGGCTCTCAGCTTTCTTT. The entire variable domain, with the rest obtained from reference TRBV5-1 and TRBJ1-1, is as follows: KAGVTQTPRYLIKTRGQQVTLSCSPISGHRSVSWYQQTPGQGLQFLFEYFSETQRNKGNFPGRFSGRQFSNSRSEMNVSTLELGDSALYLCASSPRLSAFFGQGTRLTVV.

The rearrangement joins TRBV5-4 to TRBJ1-1; 7 bases agree with TRBD1. Germline-derived CDR1 and CDR2 are SGHNT and YYREEE (reference sequence). J was trimmed by 4 bases and V by 4 bases; bases with no gene match: 7. This CDR3 has 14 residues. The CDR3 loop is CASSRQGEVTEAFF. The DNA of the CDR3 is TGTGCCAGCAGCCGACAGGGTGAAGTCACTGAAGCTTTCTTT.

V and J are TRBV19 and TRBJ1-2; D possibly corresponds to TRBD1 (5 bases). This CDR3 has 13 amino acids. V was trimmed by 3 bases and J by 2 bases, leaving 7 bases between them. Germline V gives CDR1 LNHDA, CDR2 SQIVND (reference sequence). The CDR3 loop reads CASSMTANYGYTF. The DNA of the CDR3 is TGTGCCAGTAGTATGACAGCGAACTATGGCTACACCTTC.

The gene calls are TRBV7-8 and TRBJ1-2; D remains ambiguous. V was trimmed by 0 bases and J by 6 bases, leaving 5 bases between them. Per germline, CDR1 SGHVS and CDR2 FQNEAQ. This CDR3 is 12 amino acids long. CDR3 loop: CASSLALDGYTF. The CDR3 nucleotides read TGTGCCAGCAGCTTAGCGTTAGATGGCTACACCTTC. Full variable domain (outside the CDR3, taken from reference TRBV7-8 and TRBJ1-2): GAGVSQSPRYKVAKRGQDVALRCDPISGHVSLFWYQQALGQGPEFLTYFQNEAQLDKSGLPSDRFFAERPEGSVSTLKIQRTQQEDSAVYLCASSLALDGYTFGSGTRLTVV.

The V and J genes are TRBV19 and TRBJ1-2, with 8 bases aligning to TRBD1. Germline loops: CDR1 LNHDA, CDR2 SQIVND (reference sequence). V dropped 5 bases and J dropped 7; count of bases not matched to a gene: 9. The CDR3 totals 14 residues. CDR3 sequence reads: CASSPTGGVSGYTF. The CDR3 DNA is TGTGCCAGTAGTCCTACAGGGGGAGTTTCTGGCTACACCTTC.

The V gene is TRBV11-1, the J gene TRBJ1-6; no clear D gene. The CDR3 has 17 residues. The V end was cut by 1 base, the J end by 2 bases, with 12 bases between. The germline gives CDR1 SGHAT, CDR2 FQDESV (reference sequence). The chain's CDR3 is CASSLGSGRTYNSPLHF. The CDR3 coding sequence is TGTGCCAGCAGCTTAGGCAGCGGACGGACCTATAATTCACCCCTCCACTTT. Looking up the rest from reference TRBV11-1 and TRBJ1-6 gives the full variable domain: EAEVAQSPRYKITEKSQAVAFWCDPISGHATLYWYRQILGQGPELLVQFQDESVVDDSQLPKDRFSAERLKGVDSTLKIQPAELGDSAMYLCASSLGSGRTYNSPLHFGNGTRLTVT.

CDR3 bases: TGTGCCAGCAGCGCGTATACTAGCGGCCCGAGAGAGACCCAGTACTTC. It translates to CASSAYTSGPRETQYF. V gene TRBV4-2 combines with J gene TRBJ2-5; 8 positions match TRBD2. Germline CDR1 reads LGHNA; CDR2 reads YNFKEQ. This CDR3 contains 16 residues. The V and J ends lost 5 bases and 4 bases, in that order; junction bases with no gene match: 12.

The chain employs TRBV5-1 and TRBJ1-2; 8 bases are a match to TRBD1. Germline assignment: CDR1 SGHRS and CDR2 YFSETQ. J lost 8 bases, V lost 4 bases, and 10 bases had no gene match. This CDR3 region has 14 residues. Written as DNA, the CDR3 is TGCGCCAGCAGCCCCGGACAGGGTTTGGACGGCTACACCTTC. It is translated as CASSPGQGLDGYTF.

V gene TRBV19 combines with J gene TRBJ1-2, with no clear D. The CDR3 has 11 residues. Germline V gives CDR1 LNHDA, CDR2 SQIVND (reference sequence). Trimming pared 3 bases from V and 12 bases from J, leaving 11 bases between. CDR3: CASSIGLSNTF. The CDR3 bases are TGTGCCAGTAGTATCGGGTTATCTAACACCTTC.

The genes are TRBV28 and TRBJ1-1; TRBD1 matches 10 bases. The germline V gene encodes CDR1 MDHEN and CDR2 SYDVKM. The CDR3 sequence is 14 residues long. V shed 6 bases, J shed 1 base, and the junction held 2 bases outside the gene matches. CDR3 bases: TGTGCCAGCAGACGACAGGGGGCGAACACTGAAGCTTTCTTT. Residues: CASRRQGANTEAFF. Full variable domain (missing parts from reference TRBV28 and TRBJ1-1): DVKVTQSSRYLVKRTGEKVFLECVQDMDHENMFWYRQDPGLGLRLIYFSYDVKMKEKGDIPEGYSVSREKKERFSLILESASTNQTSMYLCASRRQGANTEAFFGQGTRLTVV.

V and J are TRBV6-6 and TRBJ2-3; TRBD2 is a possible D gene (5 bases). Trimming took 5 bases from V and 4 from J, leaving 10 bases between them. The CDR3 has 13 amino acids. The V gene's germline CDR1 is MNHNY and CDR2 SVGAGI (reference sequence). For the CDR3, the DNA is TGTGCCAGCAGTGGACTCGGTCCAGATACGCAGTATTTT. Protein: CASSGLGPDTQYF.

The rearrangement joins TRBV30 to TRBJ2-3; 8 nucleotides agree with TRBD2. The CDR3 has 16 residues. Trimming at V came to 2 bases and at J to 5 bases, leaving 12 bases not matched to a gene. The V gene's germline CDR1 is GTSNPN and CDR2 SVGIG (reference sequence). Here the CDR3 reads CAWSLLAGGLEDTQYF. The CDR3 DNA sequence: TGTGCCTGGAGTCTGTTGGCGGGGGGTCTAGAAGATACGCAGTATTTT.

In its sample, this clone was seen a few times. This chain connects TRBV7-8 to TRBJ1-2; TRBD1 matches 8 bases. Trimming took 4 bases from V and 8 from J; bases not matched to a gene: 21. CDR3 length equals 18 residues. CDR1 is SGHVS, CDR2 FQNEAQ, per germline. The CDR3: CASSSAQGATSYVRGYTF. CDR3 sequence (DNA): TGTGCCAGCAGCTCTGCCCAGGGGGCGACAAGCTATGTGAGGGGCTACACCTTC.

The CDR3 protein is CASSPSGTLNTEAFF. For the CDR3, the DNA is TGTGCCAGCAGCCCCTCCGGGACACTGAACACTGAAGCTTTCTTT. The chain has TRBV5-4 and TRBJ1-1; tentatively, D is TRBD1 (6 bases). Germline values: CDR1 SGHNT, CDR2 YYREEE (reference sequence). The CDR3 has 15 amino acids. Trimming left V 4 bases short and J 0 bases short, with 13 bases between.